This T cell receptor (beta chain) is from a study of blood T cell repertoires in COVID-19. In the original processing: Estimation of nucleated cell counts relied on the amplification of reference gene primers. Sequencing was performed with immunoSEQ multiplex PCR; in TCRdb, only in-frame clones are kept and a portion is missing. V, J and clone size reflect that table, while D and trimming were determined from the DNA. This sample carries about 82,000 clones, around 89% of them seen once, and the ten largest clones take roughly 1.2%. Participant ages covered roughly 18 to 90 years across about two dozen US areas. Clinical history reported by participants formed the basis on which cohorts were assigned. This clonotype originated in a woman in her forties or fifties with acute COVID-19. Sequences were obtained from PBMCs or T cells enriched from blood (not recorded which).

CDR3 sequence (DNA): TGTGCCAGCAGCTCCGGGCAAGGACTCTACGAGCAGTACTTC. This gives the protein CASSSGQGLYEQYF. The rearrangement joins TRBV5-5 to TRBJ2-7; the D gene is possibly TRBD2 (5 bases). Deletions cut 3 bases from V and 3 bases from J, with 13 bases between. This CDR3 comprises 14 residues. From germline, CDR1 is SGHKS and CDR2 YYEKEE (reference sequence).